Sequencing of this T cell receptor (beta chain) was carried out in a study of naive and memory T cell subsets (dated by TCRdb to about 2017). Regarding the complete study: Sorted naive and memory T cell subsets from peripheral blood were analyzed in the study using a UMI-based, open-source pipeline for TCR alpha and beta sequencing. The functional CMV T cell responses agreed completely with IgG serology results. RNA was DNase-treated and reverse transcribed with TCR constant-region primers, mostly using SuperScript III. Overall results and qualifications from the work: In both CD4 and CD8 cells, a rise in Gini index and a fall in Shannon and inverse Simpson diversity were observed from naive through CM, EM and EMRA. Following error correction, more than 95% of naive TCR sequences occurred only once, which made naive abundance distributions much steeper than those of memory subsets. A few larger clonotypes were found in naive repertoires, especially CD8, and these larger clonotypes were possibly memory cells re-expressing CD45RA. The repertoire findings for the naive and memory subsets could not be validated against a ground truth, as none was available. RNA-based TCR counts may be affected by expression changes linked to T cell activation and differentiation. Clonotypes were defined as single alpha or beta chain sequences, not paired alpha/beta receptors. TCR abundance followed a power law whose exponent differed between naive and memory subsets but was consistent across the three individuals.

The junction shows trimming of 6 bases on V and 6 bases on J, plus 14 bases between the germline ends. Taken from the germline V gene, the CDR1 and CDR2 loops are SQVTM and ANQGSEA. Including the terminal cysteine and phenylalanine, the CDR3 comprises 12 residues. Just CDR3 DNA is preserved here, 36 bases in frame from base 1. Receptor amplification or capture employed UMI-ligation and nested PCR. To cover both TRBC1 and TRBC2, the beta constant-region primer consisted of an equimolar mix of two oligonucleotides. T4 RNA ligase 1 ligated a single-stranded oligonucleotide carrying the SP2 primer and a 12-nucleotide UMI to the cDNA 3' end. The ligated cDNA went through four rounds of PCR with nested alpha and beta constant-region primers together with the SP2 primer. Incubation of the ligation reaction was carried out at 16 degrees C for roughly 20-25 hours. PCR2 was usually performed as a SYBR Green qPCR and halted at a preset threshold so that over-amplification would not occur. Every purification after the first one was done using Agencourt AMPure XP magnetic beads. Libraries were quantified by Qubit and checked on a TapeStation, with a main peak expected near 650 bp. Pooled libraries were sequenced on an Illumina MiSeq using v2 2x251 paired-end kits, and typically roughly 0.85-2.2 million reads were obtained per sample. Libraries were pooled at about 4 nM per sample, and roughly 4.5-7.5% PhiX was added to improve cluster recognition. The study's own analysis went as follows. Using tag matching that tolerated one base-pair mismatch, Decombinator assigned V and J genes to FASTQ reads that had been processed by Demultiplexor. Collapsinator relied on UMIs to fix sequencing errors as well as frequency errors caused by PCR heterogeneity. TCRs were translated and CDR3s were extracted from the conserved cysteine to the FGXG phenylalanine by CDR3Translator, with non-productive sequences being flagged. Repertoires were subsampled to equal numbers of UMI-defined TCRs before Gini, Shannon entropy and inverse Simpson indices were calculated. Power-law fits to clonotype abundance distributions were performed by maximum likelihood within the linear range. When run on a single naive CD8 sample, MIGEC and the pipeline yielded similar UMI counts, similar unique TCR numbers and similar clonal distributions. One analysis removed from the naive repertoire any naive TCRs that were also found in any memory subset from the same donor. The repertoires were searched for just under 7,500 CMV-associated CDR3 sequences that had been compiled from VDJdb and a published dataset. Clones were called with MiXCR by TCRdb after fastp trimmed the public reads at Q25, and only in-frame beta chains were retained. Entries are consolidated by CDR3 protein sequence, retaining the most common genes and DNA. The V and J calls and clone size are TCRdb's, not the authors'. For this sample there are 130,000 to 150,000 distinct CDR3 sequences; over 15% appear just once. The ten most abundant clones make up approximately 0.15% of the sample.

Note on this clonotype: The antigen it binds to is not known. No base quality information exists; no much larger clone differs at one position.

TCR alpha and beta chain libraries were amplified separately from the second PCR step onward. To determine each donor's CMV status, fresh PBMCs were stimulated overnight with CMV viral lysate, and IFNgamma production from CD4+ T cells was then assessed. CD4 T cells were positively selected with Miltenyi beads, followed by positive selection of CD8 T cells from the CD4-negative fraction. Cells were stained for CD3, CD4, CD8, CD45RA, CD27 and a live/dead dye and were sorted on a BD Aria II into four subsets based on CD45RA and CD27. Three healthy volunteers provided blood, and each donor's sample was split into CD4 and CD8 T cells and then further divided into four differentiation subsets. Roughly 120 ml of peripheral blood was collected from each donor, and PBMC were isolated from the blood using Ficoll-Paque PLUS density-gradient centrifugation. Sorted cells were lysed in RLT buffer, after which RNA was extracted using a Qiagen RNeasy kit and stored at -80 degrees C.

Specimen: naive CD4+ T cells from blood. According to the study, the label for this sample's cell subset or site signals: naive T cells, CD45RA high CD27+. The source of this sequence is a human donor in good health. This sequence uses TRBV29-1 and TRBJ1-1; no D gene is confidently identified. The CDR3 loop reads CSVRQGSAEAFF. The nucleotides read TGCAGCGTGAGGCAAGGTTCCGCTGAAGCTTTCTTT.